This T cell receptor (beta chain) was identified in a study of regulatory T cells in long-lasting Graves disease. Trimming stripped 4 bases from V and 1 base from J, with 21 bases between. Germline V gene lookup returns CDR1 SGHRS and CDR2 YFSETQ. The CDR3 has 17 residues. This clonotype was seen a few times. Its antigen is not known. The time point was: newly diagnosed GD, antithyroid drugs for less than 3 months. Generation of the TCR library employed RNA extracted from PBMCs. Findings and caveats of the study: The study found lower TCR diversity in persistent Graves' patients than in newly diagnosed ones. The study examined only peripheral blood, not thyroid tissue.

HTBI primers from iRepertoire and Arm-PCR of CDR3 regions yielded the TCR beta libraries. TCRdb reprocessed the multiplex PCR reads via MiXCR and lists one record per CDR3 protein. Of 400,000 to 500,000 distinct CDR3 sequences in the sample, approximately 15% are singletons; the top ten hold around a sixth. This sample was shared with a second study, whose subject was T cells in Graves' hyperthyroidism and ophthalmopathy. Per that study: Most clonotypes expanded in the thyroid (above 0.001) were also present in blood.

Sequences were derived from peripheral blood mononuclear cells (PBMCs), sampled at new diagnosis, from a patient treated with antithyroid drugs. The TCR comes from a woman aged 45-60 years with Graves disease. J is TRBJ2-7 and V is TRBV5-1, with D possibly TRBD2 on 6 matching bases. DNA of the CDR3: TGCGCCAGCAGCCCGGGACTCCATGGCCGGTCGTCCTACGAGCAGTACTTC. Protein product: CASSPGLHGRSSYEQYF.